This T cell receptor (beta chain) is from a study of shared clonotypes between healthy human individuals. Clones were read by immunoSEQ multiplex PCR, and TCRdb kept only the in-frame ones, dropping some. The sample yields about 650,000 clones, roughly 95% seen once. Study findings and constraints: About 5% of naive CD4 clonotypes were shared across a few donors.

The trim removed 2 bases at V and 3 bases at J, leaving 4 bases unmatched. CDR3 size: 15 residues. Germline CDR1 reads MNHNY; CDR2 reads SVGAGI (reference sequence). In the case of this clone: No antigen is known for it.

Naivety among CD8 cells was defined by CD45RO negativity and positive CCR7 selection, thereby excluding terminally differentiated effector memory CD45RA+ cells. Only Caucasian adults living in Nashville, Tennessee made up the donor group. The sequencing sample was made of naive CD8+ T cells sorted from blood. The chain employs TRBV6-6 and TRBJ2-1, with 7 bases matching TRBD2. This sequence originates from a young woman in good health. The CDR3 nucleotides are TGTGCCAGCAGTTACCTGGCGGGAGACTACAATGAGCAGTTCTTC. Translating it yields CASSYLAGDYNEQFF.